The 25 T cell receptor beta chains below all came from one sample that was sequenced in a study of blood T cell repertoires in COVID-19. TCRdb's copy holds only in-frame clones and misses some; the assay was immunoSEQ multiplex PCR. Of 150,000 to 200,000 clones listed, around 84% are singletons. Sequenced material: peripheral blood. The receptor set was obtained from a woman older than 75 with acute or convalescent COVID-19.

The V and J genes are TRBV21-1 and TRBJ2-7; whether TRBD2, the table's D call, matches the DNA was not checked. TRBV21-1 is marked as a pseudogene. This CDR3 is built from 15 residues. This CDR3 reads CASAPQAGESYEQYF. In DNA, the CDR3 is TGTGCCAGCGCCCCGCAAGCGGGGGAGAGCTACGAGCAGTACTTC.

The chain links TRBV20-1 to TRBJ2-7; unclear D gene. The germline gives CDR1 DFQATT, CDR2 SNEGSKA (reference sequence). This CDR3 contains 11 residues. V was trimmed by 4 bases and J by 3 bases, leaving 7 bases between them. The CDR3 spells CSAIHYYEQYF. Here the CDR3 DNA reads TGCAGTGCTATACACTACTACGAGCAGTACTTC.

V gene TRBV6-5 combines with J gene TRBJ1-2, with a tentative D call TRBD1 (6 bases). Germline CDR1 and CDR2: MNHEY and SVGAGI. The CDR3 has 13 residues. Trimming removed 10 bases at V and 6 bases at J, with 18 bases between. CDR3 region: CANGQSARDGYTF. DNA for the CDR3: TGTGCCAATGGACAGTCCGCGCGTGATGGCTACACCTTC.

The sample holds one count of this clone. V is TRBV7-2 and J is TRBJ2-5; 8 bases line up with TRBD2. The V gene's germline CDR1 is SGHTA and CDR2 FQGNSA. Unmatched junction bases numbered 8, after V lost 2 bases and J lost 0 bases. This CDR3 is built from 17 residues. The CDR3 sequence: CASSLSPLAANQETQYF. CDR3 nucleotide sequence: TGTGCCAGCAGCTTATCCCCACTAGCGGCTAACCAAGAGACCCAGTACTTC.

The J gene is TRBJ2-1, the V gene TRBV28, with TRBD2 matching 8 bases. The CDR3 is 15 amino acids. J lost 8 bases, V lost 4 bases, and 10 bases had no gene match. Germline-derived CDR1 and CDR2 are MDHEN and SYDVKM. The CDR3 DNA reads as TGTGCCAGCAGTTATCTAGCGGGCATCTGGGATGAGCAGTTCTTC. It specifies CASSYLAGIWDEQFF.

This chain links TRBV6-1 with TRBJ2-7; TRBD2 matches at 8 bases. The CDR3 contains 16 residues. V lost 2 bases and J lost 3; bases outside the gene matches: 9. The V gene's germline CDR1 is MNHNS and CDR2 SASEGT. CDR3 in DNA: TGTGCCAGCAGTGAACTCTCGGGACTAGTAATCTACGAGCAGTACTTC. It is translated as CASSELSGLVIYEQYF.

The chain uses TRBV9 and TRBJ1-3, with D unresolved. CDR1 is SGDLS and CDR2 is YYNGEE in the germline V gene. V lost 9 bases, J lost 8 bases, and 21 bases lay in between. The CDR3 has 14 amino acids. CDR3 coding DNA: TGTGCCACCGGGAGGAGGGCCTCGTCTGACACCATATATTTT. This codes for CATGRRASSDTIYF.

This chain uses TRBV29-1 with TRBJ1-2, with D uncertain. This CDR3 region has 10 residues. Trimming removed 7 bases at V and 8 bases at J, with 11 bases between. Germline V gene lookup returns CDR1 SQVTM and CDR2 ANQGSEA. The CDR3 nucleotides read TGCAGCGCCGGTCCTAGCGGCTACACCTTC. Its translation: CSAGPSGYTF.

V and J are TRBV6-2 or TRBV6-3 and TRBJ2-3; TRBD2 agrees at 8 bases. With V trimmed by 4 bases and J by 2 bases, 14 bases remained unmatched. From germline, CDR1 is MNHEY and CDR2 SVGEGT. This CDR3 contains 18 residues. The CDR3 nucleotides read TGTGCCAGCAGTTTCAACCACGATGCTAGCGGGTACACAGATACGCAGTATTTT. Translation: CASSFNHDASGYTDTQYF.

V gene TRBV28 combines with J gene TRBJ2-3, with TRBD1 matching over 7 bases. The V gene's germline CDR1 is MDHEN and CDR2 SYDVKM. The J segment lost 2 bases and the V segment lost 5 bases, leaving 1 base of the junction unmatched. The CDR3 covers 13 residues. The CDR3: CASSEGATDTQYF. CDR3 sequence (DNA): TGTGCCAGCAGTGAGGGGGCCACAGATACGCAGTATTTT.

The V call is TRBV11-2, the J call TRBJ2-7; 10 nucleotides line up with TRBD2. Germline loops: CDR1 SGHAT, CDR2 FQNNGV. After removal of 6 bases from V and 6 bases from J, the junction contained 8 bases not matched to a gene. The CDR3 extends over 14 amino acids. The CDR3 coding sequence is TGTGCCAGCAGAACGTATACTAGCGGGGTCGAGCAGTACTTC. Amino acids: CASRTYTSGVEQYF.

V is TRBV12-3 or TRBV12-4 and J is TRBJ2-7; unclear D gene. V was shortened by 6 bases and J by 1 base, with 10 bases between the two germline ends. The CDR3 runs 13 residues. The CDR3 reads CASSRDISYEQYF. The CDR3 bases are TGTGCCAGCAGCCGTGACATATCCTACGAGCAGTACTTC.

In this sample, this clone turned up once. The genes are TRBV2 and TRBJ1-1, with D possibly being TRBD1 (6 bases). CDR3 length: 11 amino acids. Germline assignment: CDR1 SNHLY and CDR2 FYNNEI. Trimming took 7 bases from V and 11 from J, leaving 14 bases between them. The chain's CDR3 is CASTRGAWAFF. CDR3 DNA sequence: TGTGCCAGCACCCGGGGGGCTTGGGCTTTCTTT.

The genes are TRBV9 and TRBJ2-2, with D tentatively TRBD2 (5 bases). This CDR3 spans 17 amino acids. Between the trimmed V and J ends, which lost 4 bases and 0 bases, there was a span of 16 bases. CDR1 is SGDLS and CDR2 is YYNGEE in the germline V gene. Here the CDR3 DNA reads TGTGCCAGCAGCCTCCCTGCTGAGCGGCCGAACACCGGGGAGCTGTTTTTT. This sequence encodes CASSLPAERPNTGELFF.

The chain joins TRBV9 to TRBJ1-1; D ambiguous. Germline loops: CDR1 SGDLS, CDR2 YYNGEE. The CDR3 extends over 15 amino acids. Between the trimmed V and J ends, which lost 4 bases and 3 bases, there was a span of 16 bases. CDR3 sequence reads: CASSPLGGYYTEAFF. In DNA form, the CDR3 reads TGTGCCAGCAGCCCGTTAGGAGGATATTACACTGAAGCTTTCTTT. Together with reference TRBV9 and TRBJ1-1, the CDR3 gives the full variable domain: DSGVTQTPKHLITATGQRVTLRCSPRSGDLSVYWYQQSLDQGLQFLIQYYNGEERAKGNILERFSAQQFPDLHSELNLSSLELGDSALYFCASSPLGGYYTEAFFGQGTRLTVV.

The chain uses TRBV6-2 or TRBV6-3 and TRBJ2-4, with 7 bases that match TRBD2. The CDR3 runs 15 residues. J gave up 3 bases and V 7 bases, and 9 bases lay outside the gene matches. Germline V gives CDR1 MNHEY, CDR2 SVGEGT. The CDR3 here is CASTPSGEGKNIQYF. The CDR3 DNA sequence: TGTGCCAGCACCCCAAGCGGGGAAGGCAAAAACATTCAGTACTTC.

The V call is TRBV12-3 or TRBV12-4, the J call TRBJ1-1, with D possibly matching TRBD1 (5 bases). The CDR3 is 13 amino acids. V gave up 3 bases and J gave up 4 bases, with 9 bases separating them. The CDR3 sequence: CASSFAGRTEAFF. The CDR3 DNA reads TGTGCCAGCAGTTTCGCAGGGCGCACTGAAGCTTTCTTT.

There are a few counts of this clone. The gene calls are TRBV6-2 or TRBV6-3 and TRBJ2-1; D gene uncertain. Germline CDR1 and CDR2: MNHEY and SVGEGT. The V gene lost 2 bases and the J gene lost 4 bases, with 6 bases spanning the gap. The CDR3 extends over 13 amino acids. This chain's CDR3 is CASSYEQYNEQFF. The CDR3 DNA is TGTGCCAGCAGTTACGAACAGTACAATGAGCAGTTCTTC.

The chain combines TRBV27 with TRBJ2-3; D call uncertain. Germline V gives CDR1 MNHEY, CDR2 SMNVEV (reference sequence). Trimming took 9 bases from V and 0 from J, leaving 4 bases between them. This CDR3 is 11 amino acids long. The DNA of the CDR3 is TGTGCCAGTAGAAGCACAGATACGCAGTATTTT. Protein: CASRSTDTQYF.

CDR3 sequence reads: CASSLGQGAGEKLFF. As DNA, the CDR3 is TGTGCCAGCAGCTTAGGACAGGGGGCTGGTGAAAAACTGTTTTTT. This chain connects TRBV11-2 to TRBJ1-4; 10 bases are a match to TRBD1. Per germline, CDR1 SGHAT and CDR2 FQNNGV. The CDR3 totals 15 residues. V dropped 1 base and J dropped 7; count of bases not matched to a gene: 3.

The chain carries TRBV9 and TRBJ2-5; perhaps TRBD2 as D (6 bases). Trimming pared 1 base from V and 2 bases from J, leaving 12 bases between. Germline CDR1 and CDR2: SGDLS and YYNGEE. The CDR3 consists of 15 residues. The CDR3 loop reads CASSVFDGGQETQYF. In DNA form, the CDR3 reads TGTGCCAGCAGCGTATTTGACGGGGGTCAAGAGACCCAGTACTTC.

The chain has TRBV19 and TRBJ1-5, with 8 positions matching TRBD1. V dropped 1 base and J dropped 6; count of bases not matched to a gene: 8. In germline, CDR1 is LNHDA, CDR2 SQIVND (reference sequence). CDR3 length: 16 amino acids. The CDR3 DNA reads TGTGCCAGTAGTATAGTATTGGACAGGGCGATTCAGCCCCAGCATTTT. It translates to CASSIVLDRAIQPQHF.

V usage is TRBV15 and J usage is TRBJ1-2; D is ambiguous. The CDR3 is 17 amino acids. Trimming shortened V by 3 bases and J by 1 base, and 18 bases separated the two germline ends. CDR1 LNHNV and CDR2 YYDKDF come from the germline V gene (reference sequence). The CDR3 nucleotides are TGTGCCACCAGCAGTGATGGAAGGGCGGGAGATAACTATGGCTACACCTTC. Protein sequence: CATSSDGRAGDNYGYTF.

The chain is built from TRBV14 and TRBJ2-5, with 12 bases that match TRBD2. Germline-derived CDR1 and CDR2 are SGHDN and FVKESK. The CDR3 sequence is 18 residues long. Germline trimming cut 4 bases from V and 2 bases from J; bases unmatched to any gene: 11. This CDR3 is CASSPYLGLAGRQETQYF. The CDR3 bases are TGTGCCAGCAGCCCTTACCTTGGACTAGCGGGGAGGCAAGAGACCCAGTACTTC. Supplemented by reference TRBV14 and TRBJ2-5, the full variable domain reads EAGVTQFPSHSVIEKGQTVTLRCDPISGHDNLYWYRRVMGKEIKFLLHFVKESKQDESGMPNNRFLAERTGGTYSTLKVQPAELEDSGVYFCASSPYLGLAGRQETQYFGPGTRLLVL.

Worth noting for this clone: The same CDR3 can be traced to other DNA sequences in this sample. This rearrangement joins TRBV14 to TRBJ2-7; 7 positions agree with TRBD1. The junction had 3 bases not matched to a gene; V was cut back by 4 bases and J by 0 bases. This CDR3 has 14 amino acids. The V gene's germline CDR1 is SGHDN and CDR2 FVKESK. The CDR3 loop reads CASSRDSLSYEQYF. CDR3 nucleotide sequence: TGTGCCAGCAGCCGGGACAGCCTCTCCTACGAGCAGTACTTC.